The TCR beta chain under discussion was sequenced for a study of T cell responses to AZD1222 COVID-19 vaccine. Timing groups of about 4 and about 12 weeks for second doses were pooled. Study-wide points: Spike was spanned by vaccine-associated CD4 TCRs, with dominance at 160-218 and 743-854. At baseline, just five to seven AZD1222 recipients tested seropositive. Most donors were white British, females outnumbered males, and clonal diversity was possibly underestimated.

This table comes from immunoSEQ multiplex PCR, and its TCRdb copy is limited to in-frame clones, with some not included. In the table there are 140,000 or so clones, approximately 86% of which are singletons. V lost 5 bases and J 4 bases, leaving 6 bases between the germline ends. The germline V gene encodes CDR1 SGHAT and CDR2 FQNNGV. CDR3 length equals 11 residues. Details on this clone: The antigen remains undetermined.

The specimen was peripheral blood, collected 28 days after the second AZD1222 dose. The receptor was isolated from an adult who received the AZD1222 COVID-19 vaccine. The V call is TRBV11-2, the J call TRBJ2-7; D uncertain. Here the CDR3 reads CASSPRYEQYF. Written as DNA, the CDR3 is TGTGCCAGCAGCCCGCGTTACGAGCAGTACTTC.